The clone carrying this TCR beta chain was counted once. These data belong to a study of memory CD4+ T cells and cytomegalovirus serostatus. This CDR3 spans 13 amino acids. The V gene lost 9 bases and the J gene lost 4 bases, with 12 bases spanning the gap. CDR1 and CDR2 (germline): MDHEN, SYDVKM. The sort gate was single viable CD3+CD4+CD8-CD45RO+ cells for memory CD4+ T cells. Sequencing was performed with immunoSEQ multiplex PCR; in TCRdb, only in-frame clones are kept and a portion is missing. The sample lists 52,000 or so clones, 70% to 85% occurring once. The V call is TRBV28, the J call TRBJ1-4; D might be TRBD1 (6 bases). The clonotype comes from an adult in good health and CMV-seronegative. The sequenced sample was memory CD4+ T cells from blood. The CDR3 DNA reads as TGTGCCAGTCGCGGGACAAGTAATGAAAAACTGTTTTTT. It yields the protein CASRGTSNEKLFF.